This TCR beta chain was captured by sequencing in a study of shared clonotypes between healthy human individuals. The CDR3 is 16 amino acids. Germline trimming cut 0 bases from V and 1 base from J; bases unmatched to any gene: 2. Germline V gene lookup returns CDR1 SGHRS and CDR2 YFSETQ. Original processing methods: Filtering differed for immunoSEQ, which gave only junction sequences without quality scores. Generated by immunoSEQ multiplex PCR, the TCRdb table keeps only in-frame clones and is missing some. Clonal size and the V and J genes are those of that table, whereas D and trimming came from the DNA. The table records around 1.1 million clones, 75% to 80% of them present only once. Points from the study as a whole: Sorted-subset sequencing was shown by rarefaction to be incomplete despite large depth. The researchers took only blood, and tissue repertoires probably look different. Unshared clonotypes carried lower generation probabilities than those common to all four donors.

A note on this clone: Its antigen remains unidentified. Other nucleotide sequences from this sample produce the same CDR3.

This receptor was obtained from a man aged 18 to 35 in good health. Some clones in this sample may be carry-over from other donors' samples. The rearrangement joins TRBV5-1 to TRBJ2-3; 10 bases line up with TRBD2. Sequencing was performed on memory CD4+ T cells from PBMCs. The subset was: CD45RA-negative fraction. The CDR3 loop reads CASSLGLAGGTDTQYF. CDR3 sequence (DNA): TGCGCCAGCAGCTTGGGGCTAGCGGGAGGCACAGATACGCAGTATTTT.